This TCR beta chain was retrieved from a study of post-analysis software for immune sequencing data. cDNA libraries of TCR beta carried unique molecular identifiers. Roughly 500,000 cDNA molecules were obtained per 1 to 10 million input T cells. MiXCR was run by TCRdb on the PCR reads, yielding one entry per CDR3 protein. The sample holds roughly 570,000 distinct CDR3 sequences, around 31% seen once. V was clipped by 7 bases and J by 9 bases, with 23 bases between them. There are 15 residues in the CDR3. Germline V gene lookup returns CDR1 WNHNN and CDR2 SYGVQD (reference sequence). Study-wide results and limits: F-measure co-clustering was strong for batch-matched samples. Compared with controls, patients had more of about five TRBV segments, including TRBV5-6, TRBV5-1 and TRBV20-1.

This clonotype was counted between two and nine times. Its antigen is currently unknown. This sequence was found in a girl aged 2 to 17 with multiple sclerosis. J is TRBJ2-3 and V is TRBV10-1; D is tentatively TRBD1 or TRBD2 (5 bases each). Sequenced sample: blood. CDR3 nucleotide sequence: TGCGCCAGCAAGGCTCGGGACCCTATGATTTGGACGCAGTATTTT. Protein sequence: CASKARDPMIWTQYF.